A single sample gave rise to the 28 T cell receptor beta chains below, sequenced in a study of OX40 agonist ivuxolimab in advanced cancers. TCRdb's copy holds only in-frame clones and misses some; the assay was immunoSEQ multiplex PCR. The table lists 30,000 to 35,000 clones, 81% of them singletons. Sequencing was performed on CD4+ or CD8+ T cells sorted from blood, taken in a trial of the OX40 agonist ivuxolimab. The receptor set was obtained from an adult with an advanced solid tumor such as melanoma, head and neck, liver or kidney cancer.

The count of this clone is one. CDR3 region: CASSASGPRSSYEQYF. CDR3 bases: TGTGCCAGCAGCGCAAGCGGCCCAAGGAGCTCCTACGAGCAGTACTTC. J is TRBJ2-7 and V is TRBV7-9; weak D call: TRBD2 (5 bases). V dropped 5 bases and J dropped 0 bases, with 17 bases sitting between them. The CDR3 totals 16 residues. The germline CDR1 and CDR2 sequences are SEHNR and FQNEAQ (reference sequence).

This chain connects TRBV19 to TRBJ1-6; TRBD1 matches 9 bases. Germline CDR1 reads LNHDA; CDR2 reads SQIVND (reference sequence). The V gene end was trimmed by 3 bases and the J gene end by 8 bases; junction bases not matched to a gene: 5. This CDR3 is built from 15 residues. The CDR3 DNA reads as TGTGCCAGTAGTATGTTGGGACAGGGTTATTCACCCCTCCACTTT. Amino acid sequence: CASSMLGQGYSPLHF. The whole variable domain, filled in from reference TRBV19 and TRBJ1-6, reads DGGITQSPKYLFRKEGQNVTLSCEQNLNHDAMYWYRQDPGQGLRLIYYSQIVNDFQKGDIAEGYSVSREKKESFPLTVTSAQKNPTAFYLCASSMLGQGYSPLHFGNGTRLTVT.

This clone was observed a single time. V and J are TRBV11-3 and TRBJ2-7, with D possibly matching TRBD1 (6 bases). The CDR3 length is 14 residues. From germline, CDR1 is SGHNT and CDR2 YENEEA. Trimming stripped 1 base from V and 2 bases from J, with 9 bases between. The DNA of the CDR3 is TGTGCCAGCAGCTTAGGTGGGGGCACCTACGAGCAGTACTTC. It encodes CASSLGGGTYEQYF.

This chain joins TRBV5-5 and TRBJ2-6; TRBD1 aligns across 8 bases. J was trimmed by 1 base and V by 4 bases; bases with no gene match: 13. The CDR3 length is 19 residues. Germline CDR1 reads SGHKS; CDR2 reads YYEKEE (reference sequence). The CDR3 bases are TGTGCCAGCAGCAGCCCGCAGGGGGCGCAAGCGTCTGGGGCCAACGTCCTGACTTTC. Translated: CASSSPQGAQASGANVLTF.

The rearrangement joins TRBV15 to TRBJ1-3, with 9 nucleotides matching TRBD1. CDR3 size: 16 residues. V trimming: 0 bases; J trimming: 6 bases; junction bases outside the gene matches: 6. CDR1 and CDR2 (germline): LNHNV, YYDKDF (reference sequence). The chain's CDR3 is CATSRDPDRGINTIYF. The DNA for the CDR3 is TGTGCCACCAGCAGAGACCCGGACAGGGGAATAAACACCATATATTTT.

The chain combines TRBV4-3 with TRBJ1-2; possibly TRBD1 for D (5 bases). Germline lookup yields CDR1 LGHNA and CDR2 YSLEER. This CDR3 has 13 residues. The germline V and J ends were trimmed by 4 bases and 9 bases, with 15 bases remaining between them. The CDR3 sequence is CASSRRDGESYTF. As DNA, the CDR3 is TGCGCCAGCAGCCGACGGGACGGGGAGAGCTACACCTTC.

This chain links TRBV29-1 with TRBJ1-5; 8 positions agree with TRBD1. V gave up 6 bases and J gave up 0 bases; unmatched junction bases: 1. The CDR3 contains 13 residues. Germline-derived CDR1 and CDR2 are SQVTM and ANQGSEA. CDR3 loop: CSVTGGSNQPQHF. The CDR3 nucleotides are TGCAGCGTCACAGGGGGTAGCAATCAGCCCCAGCATTTT.

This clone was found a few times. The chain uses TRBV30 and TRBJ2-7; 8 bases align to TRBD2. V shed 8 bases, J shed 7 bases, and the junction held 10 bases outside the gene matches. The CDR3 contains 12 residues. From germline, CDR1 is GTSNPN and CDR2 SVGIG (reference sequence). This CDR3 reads CATDSGGGEQYF. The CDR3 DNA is TGTGCCACGGACAGCGGGGGTGGAGAGCAGTACTTC.

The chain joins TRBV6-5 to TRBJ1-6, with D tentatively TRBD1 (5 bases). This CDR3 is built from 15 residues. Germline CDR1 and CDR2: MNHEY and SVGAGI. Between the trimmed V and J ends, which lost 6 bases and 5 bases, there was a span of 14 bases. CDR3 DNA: TGTGCCAGCAGACCACAGGAAAAGGATAATTCACCCCTCCACTTT. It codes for CASRPQEKDNSPLHF.

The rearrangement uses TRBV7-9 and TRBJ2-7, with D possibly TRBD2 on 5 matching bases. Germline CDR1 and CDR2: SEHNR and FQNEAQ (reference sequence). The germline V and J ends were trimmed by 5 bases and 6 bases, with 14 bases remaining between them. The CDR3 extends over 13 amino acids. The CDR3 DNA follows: TGTGCCAGCAGCCGCGACGGGGTACGCGAGCAGTACTTC. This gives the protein CASSRDGVREQYF.

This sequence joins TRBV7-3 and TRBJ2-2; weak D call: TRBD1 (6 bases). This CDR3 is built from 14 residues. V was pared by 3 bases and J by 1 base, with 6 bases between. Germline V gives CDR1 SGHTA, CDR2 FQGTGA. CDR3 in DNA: TGTGCCAGCAGCTTGGACAGGAACACCGGGGAGCTGTTTTTT. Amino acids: CASSLDRNTGELFF.

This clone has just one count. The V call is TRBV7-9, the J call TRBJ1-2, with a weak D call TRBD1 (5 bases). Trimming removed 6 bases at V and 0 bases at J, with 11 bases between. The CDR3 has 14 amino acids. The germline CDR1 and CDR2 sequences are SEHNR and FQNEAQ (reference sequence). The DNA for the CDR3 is TGTGCCAGCAGTCCGGGACTTCCTAACTATGGCTACACCTTC. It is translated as CASSPGLPNYGYTF. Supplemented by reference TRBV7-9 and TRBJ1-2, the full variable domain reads DTGVSQNPRHKITKRGQNVTFRCDPISEHNRLYWYRQTLGQGPEFLTYFQNEAQLEKSRLLSDRFSAERPKGSFSTLEIQRTEQGDSAMYLCASSPGLPNYGYTFGSGTRLTVV.

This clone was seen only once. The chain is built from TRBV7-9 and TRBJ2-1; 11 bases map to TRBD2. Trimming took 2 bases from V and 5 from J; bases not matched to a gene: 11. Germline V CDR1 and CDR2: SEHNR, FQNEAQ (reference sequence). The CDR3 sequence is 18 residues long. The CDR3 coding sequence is TGTGCCAGCAGCTTAAAGGGGCGACTAGCGGGACCGGACAATGAGCAGTTCTTC. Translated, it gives CASSLKGRLAGPDNEQFF. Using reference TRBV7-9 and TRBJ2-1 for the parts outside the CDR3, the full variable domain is DTGVSQNPRHKITKRGQNVTFRCDPISEHNRLYWYRQTLGQGPEFLTYFQNEAQLEKSRLLSDRFSAERPKGSFSTLEIQRTEQGDSAMYLCASSLKGRLAGPDNEQFFGPGTRLTVL.

CDR3 sequence reads: CASSLGQAGTDTQYF. As DNA, the CDR3 is TGTGCCAGCAGCTTGGGACAGGCCGGCACAGATACGCAGTATTTT. The rearrangement joins TRBV5-8 to TRBJ2-3; D might be TRBD1 (6 bases). The CDR3 sequence is 15 residues long. V gave up 0 bases and J gave up 1 base, with 9 bases separating them. Germline loops: CDR1 SGHTS, CDR2 YDEGEE.

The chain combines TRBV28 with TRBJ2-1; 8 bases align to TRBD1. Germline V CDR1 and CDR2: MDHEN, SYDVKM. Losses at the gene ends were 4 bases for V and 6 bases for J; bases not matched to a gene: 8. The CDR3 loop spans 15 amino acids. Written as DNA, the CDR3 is TGTGCCAGCAGTTCACAGGGGGTAAATGGCAATGAGCAGTTCTTC. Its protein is CASSSQGVNGNEQFF.

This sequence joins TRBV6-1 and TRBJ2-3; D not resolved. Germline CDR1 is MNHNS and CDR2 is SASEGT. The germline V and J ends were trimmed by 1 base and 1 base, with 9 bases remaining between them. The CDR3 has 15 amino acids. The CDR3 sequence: CASSEVASRTDTQYF. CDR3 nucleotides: TGTGCCAGCAGTGAAGTGGCCAGTCGCACAGATACGCAGTATTTT.

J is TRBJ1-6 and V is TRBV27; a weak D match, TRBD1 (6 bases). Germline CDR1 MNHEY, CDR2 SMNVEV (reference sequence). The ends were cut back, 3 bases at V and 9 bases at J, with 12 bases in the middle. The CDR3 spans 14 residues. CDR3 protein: CASSFGQPGSPLHF. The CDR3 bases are TGTGCCAGCAGTTTCGGACAGCCGGGTTCACCCCTCCACTTT.

CDR3 sequence: CASSPVGSSTDTQYF. CDR3 bases: TGTGCCAGCAGCCCAGTTGGTTCTAGCACAGATACGCAGTATTTT. The chain recombines TRBV7-2 with TRBJ2-3; D gene ambiguous. The germline V gene has CDR1 SGHTA and CDR2 FQGNSA. The CDR3 is 15 amino acids. Trimming took off 5 bases at V and 0 bases at J, with 12 bases between the two ends.

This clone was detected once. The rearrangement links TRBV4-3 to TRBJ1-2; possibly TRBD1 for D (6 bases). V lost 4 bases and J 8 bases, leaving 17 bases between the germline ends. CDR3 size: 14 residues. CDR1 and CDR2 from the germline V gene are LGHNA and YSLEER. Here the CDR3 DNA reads TGCGCCAGCAGCCTAGACAGGACCCCCCAAGGCTACACCTTC. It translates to CASSLDRTPQGYTF.

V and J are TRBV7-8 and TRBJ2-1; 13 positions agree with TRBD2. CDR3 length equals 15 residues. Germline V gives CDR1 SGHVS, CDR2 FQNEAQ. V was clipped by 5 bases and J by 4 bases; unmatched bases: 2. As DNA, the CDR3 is TGTGCCAGCAGCCCACTAGCGGGAGGGTACAATGAGCAGTTCTTC. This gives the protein CASSPLAGGYNEQFF.

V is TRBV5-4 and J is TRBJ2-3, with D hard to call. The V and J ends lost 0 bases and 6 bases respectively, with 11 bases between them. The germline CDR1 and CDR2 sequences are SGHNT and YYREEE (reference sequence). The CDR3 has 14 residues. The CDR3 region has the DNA TGTGCCAGCAGCTTGGTTGTGGGGATGGATACGCAGTATTTT. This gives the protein CASSLVVGMDTQYF.

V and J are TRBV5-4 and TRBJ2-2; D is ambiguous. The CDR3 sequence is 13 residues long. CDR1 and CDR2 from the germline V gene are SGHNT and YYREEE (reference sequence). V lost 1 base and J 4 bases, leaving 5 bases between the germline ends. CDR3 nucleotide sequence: TGTGCCAGCAGCTTGTTCATCACCGGGGAGCTGTTTTTT. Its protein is CASSLFITGELFF.

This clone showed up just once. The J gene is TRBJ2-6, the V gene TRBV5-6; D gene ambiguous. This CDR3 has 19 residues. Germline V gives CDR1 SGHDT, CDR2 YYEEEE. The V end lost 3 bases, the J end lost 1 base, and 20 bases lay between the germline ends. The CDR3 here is CASSYYVTALGSGANVLTF. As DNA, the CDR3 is TGTGCCAGCAGCTATTATGTGACGGCGCTGGGGTCTGGGGCCAACGTCCTGACTTTC.

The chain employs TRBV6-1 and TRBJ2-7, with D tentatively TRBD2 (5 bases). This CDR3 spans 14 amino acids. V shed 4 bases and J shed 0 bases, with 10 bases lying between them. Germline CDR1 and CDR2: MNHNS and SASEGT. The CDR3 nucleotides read TGTGCCAGCAGTGGCGGACTGAACTCCTACGAGCAGTACTTC. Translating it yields CASSGGLNSYEQYF.

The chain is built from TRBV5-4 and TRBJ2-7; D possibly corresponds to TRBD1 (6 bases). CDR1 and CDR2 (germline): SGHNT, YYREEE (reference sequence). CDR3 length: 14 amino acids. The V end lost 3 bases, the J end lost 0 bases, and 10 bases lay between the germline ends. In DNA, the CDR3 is TGTGCCAGCAGCTCAACAGGGAGCTCCTACGAGCAGTACTTC. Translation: CASSSTGSSYEQYF. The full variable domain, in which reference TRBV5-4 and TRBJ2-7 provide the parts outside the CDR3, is ETGVTQSPTHLIKTRGQQVTLRCSSQSGHNTVSWYQQALGQGPQFIFQYYREEENGRGNFPPRFSGLQFPNYSSELNVNALELDDSALYLCASSSTGSSYEQYFGPGTRLTVT.

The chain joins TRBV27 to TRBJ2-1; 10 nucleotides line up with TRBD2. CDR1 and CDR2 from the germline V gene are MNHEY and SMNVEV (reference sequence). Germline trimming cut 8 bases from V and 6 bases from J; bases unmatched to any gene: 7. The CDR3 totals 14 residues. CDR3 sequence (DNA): TGTGCCAGCCAAGCGGGGGGGCGAGGCAATGAGCAGTTCTTC. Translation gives CASQAGGRGNEQFF.

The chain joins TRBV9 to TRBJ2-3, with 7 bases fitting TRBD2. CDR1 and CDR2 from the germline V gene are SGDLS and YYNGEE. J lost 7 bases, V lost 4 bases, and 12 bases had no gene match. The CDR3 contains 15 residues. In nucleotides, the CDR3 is TGTGCCAGCAGCTCATCTAGCGGAAGCACGAATACGCAGTATTTT. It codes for CASSSSSGSTNTQYF.

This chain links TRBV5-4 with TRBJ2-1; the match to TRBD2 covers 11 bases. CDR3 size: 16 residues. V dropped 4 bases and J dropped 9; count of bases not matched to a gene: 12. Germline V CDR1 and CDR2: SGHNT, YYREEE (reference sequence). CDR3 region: CASSGSGRAGFGEQFF. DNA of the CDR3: TGTGCCAGCAGCGGTAGCGGGAGGGCCGGATTCGGTGAGCAGTTCTTC. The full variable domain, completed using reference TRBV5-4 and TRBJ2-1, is ETGVTQSPTHLIKTRGQQVTLRCSSQSGHNTVSWYQQALGQGPQFIFQYYREEENGRGNFPPRFSGLQFPNYSSELNVNALELDDSALYLCASSGSGRAGFGEQFFGPGTRLTVL.